This T cell receptor beta chain was sequenced during a study of T cell repertoires in cytomegalovirus infection. TCRdb redid the calling of the reads with MiXCR, one entry per CDR3 protein. The repertoire holds roughly 300,000 distinct CDR3 sequences, more than 8% seen once, with roughly 4.5% in the top ten. Trimming cost V 3 bases and J 7 bases, with 31 bases left between them. The CDR3 totals 19 residues. Looked up from germline, CDR1 is LNHDA and CDR2 is SQIVND (reference sequence). This clonotype was counted only a few times. The TCR comes from a human donor in good health (CMV status not recorded). Some clones in this sample may be carry-over from other donors' samples. The chain recombines TRBV19 with TRBJ2-7; either TRBD1 or TRBD2 may supply D (5 bases each). Sequenced material: PBMCs. In DNA form, the CDR3 reads TGTGCCAGTAGTATGTACCGAAGGGGACGTAGAGGATTTTGGGAGGAGCAGTACTTC. Protein product: CASSMYRRGRRGFWEEQYF.